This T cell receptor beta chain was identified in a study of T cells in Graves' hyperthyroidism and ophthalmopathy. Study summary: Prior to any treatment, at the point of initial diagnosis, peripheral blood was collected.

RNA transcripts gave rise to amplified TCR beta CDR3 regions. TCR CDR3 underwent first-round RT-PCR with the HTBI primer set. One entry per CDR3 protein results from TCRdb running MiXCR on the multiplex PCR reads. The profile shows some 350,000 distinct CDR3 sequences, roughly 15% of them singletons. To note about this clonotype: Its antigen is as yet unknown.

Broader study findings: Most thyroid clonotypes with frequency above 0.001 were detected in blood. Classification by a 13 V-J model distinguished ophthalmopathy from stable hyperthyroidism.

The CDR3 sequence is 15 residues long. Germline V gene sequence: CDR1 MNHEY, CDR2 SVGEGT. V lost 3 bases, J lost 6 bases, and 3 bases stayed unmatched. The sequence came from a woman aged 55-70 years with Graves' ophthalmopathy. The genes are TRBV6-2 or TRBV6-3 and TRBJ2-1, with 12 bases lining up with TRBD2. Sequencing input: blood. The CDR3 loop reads CASSYASGRANEQFF. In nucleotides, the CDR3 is TGTGCCAGCAGTTATGCTAGCGGGAGGGCCAATGAGCAGTTCTTC.